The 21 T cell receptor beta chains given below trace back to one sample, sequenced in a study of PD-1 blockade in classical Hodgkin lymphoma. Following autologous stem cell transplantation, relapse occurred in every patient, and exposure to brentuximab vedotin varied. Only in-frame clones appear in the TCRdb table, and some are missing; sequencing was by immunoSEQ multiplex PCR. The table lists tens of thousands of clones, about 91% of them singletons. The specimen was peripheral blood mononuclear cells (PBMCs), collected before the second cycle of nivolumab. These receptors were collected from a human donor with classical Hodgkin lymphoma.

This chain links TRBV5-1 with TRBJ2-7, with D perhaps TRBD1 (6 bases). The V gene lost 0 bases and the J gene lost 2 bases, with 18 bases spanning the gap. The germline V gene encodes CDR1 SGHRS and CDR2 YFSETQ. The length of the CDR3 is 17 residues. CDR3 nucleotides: TGCGCCAGCAGCTTGGCCTTCGCTCCAGGGGCGGCCTACGAGCAGTACTTC. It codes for CASSLAFAPGAAYEQYF.

The CDR3: CASSLSPDEQFF. The DNA of the CDR3 is TGTGCCAGCAGTTTATCGCCGGATGAGCAGTTCTTC. The chain is built from TRBV28 and TRBJ2-1; D is unresolved. V was trimmed by 1 base and J by 8 bases, leaving 6 bases between them. The germline V gene encodes CDR1 MDHEN and CDR2 SYDVKM. The CDR3 consists of 12 residues.

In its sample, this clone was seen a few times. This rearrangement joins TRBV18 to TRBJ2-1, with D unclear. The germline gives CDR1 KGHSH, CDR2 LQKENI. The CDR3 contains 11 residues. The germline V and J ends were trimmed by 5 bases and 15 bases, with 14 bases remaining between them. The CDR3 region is CASSTGPWGFF. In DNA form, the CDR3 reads TGTGCCAGCTCAACCGGGCCCTGGGGGTTCTTC.

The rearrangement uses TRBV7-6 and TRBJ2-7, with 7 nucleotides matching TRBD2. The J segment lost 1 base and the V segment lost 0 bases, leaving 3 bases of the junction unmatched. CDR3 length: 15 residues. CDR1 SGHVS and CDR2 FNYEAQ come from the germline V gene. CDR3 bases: TGTGCCAGCAGCTTAGCGGGCGGGGGTTCCTACGAGCAGTACTTC. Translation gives CASSLAGGGSYEQYF. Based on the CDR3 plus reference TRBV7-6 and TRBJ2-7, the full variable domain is GAGVSQSPRYKVTKRGQDVALRCDPISGHVSLYWYRQALGQGPEFLTYFNYEAQQDKSGLPNDRFSAERPEGSISTLTIQRTEQRDSAMYRCASSLAGGGSYEQYFGPGTRLTVT.

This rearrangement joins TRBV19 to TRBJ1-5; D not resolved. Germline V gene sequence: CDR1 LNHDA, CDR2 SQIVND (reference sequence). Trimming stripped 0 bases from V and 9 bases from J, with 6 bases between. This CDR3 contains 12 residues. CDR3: CASSIDRGPQHF. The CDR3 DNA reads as TGTGCCAGTAGTATAGATCGCGGGCCCCAGCATTTT.

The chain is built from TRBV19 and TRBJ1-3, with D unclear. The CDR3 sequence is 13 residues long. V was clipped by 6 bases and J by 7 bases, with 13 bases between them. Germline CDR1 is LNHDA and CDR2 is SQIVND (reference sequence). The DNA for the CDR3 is TGTGCCAGTAGGACGGGATTGGACAACACCATATATTTT. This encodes CASRTGLDNTIYF.

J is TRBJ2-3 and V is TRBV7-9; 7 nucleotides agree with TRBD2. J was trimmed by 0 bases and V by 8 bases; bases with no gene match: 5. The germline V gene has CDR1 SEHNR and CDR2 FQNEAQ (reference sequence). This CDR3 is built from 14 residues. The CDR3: CASGGGDSTDTQYF. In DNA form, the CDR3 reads TGTGCCAGCGGCGGGGGAGATAGCACAGATACGCAGTATTTT.

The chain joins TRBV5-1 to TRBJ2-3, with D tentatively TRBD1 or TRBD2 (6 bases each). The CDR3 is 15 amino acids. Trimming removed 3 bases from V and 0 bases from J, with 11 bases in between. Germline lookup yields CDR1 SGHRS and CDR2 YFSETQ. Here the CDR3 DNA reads TGCGCCAGCAGCTCGGGGGACACTAGCACAGATACGCAGTATTTT. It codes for CASSSGDTSTDTQYF. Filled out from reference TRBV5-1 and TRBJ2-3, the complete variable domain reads KAGVTQTPRYLIKTRGQQVTLSCSPISGHRSVSWYQQTPGQGLQFLFEYFSETQRNKGNFPGRFSGRQFSNSRSEMNVSTLELGDSALYLCASSSGDTSTDTQYFGPGTRLTVL.

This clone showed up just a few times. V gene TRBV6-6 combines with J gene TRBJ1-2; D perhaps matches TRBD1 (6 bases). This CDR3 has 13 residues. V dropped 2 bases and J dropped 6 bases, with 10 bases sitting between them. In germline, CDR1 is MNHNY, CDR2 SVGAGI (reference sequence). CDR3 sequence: CASSYGTIDGYTF. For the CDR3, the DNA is TGTGCCAGCAGTTACGGGACAATCGATGGCTACACCTTC.

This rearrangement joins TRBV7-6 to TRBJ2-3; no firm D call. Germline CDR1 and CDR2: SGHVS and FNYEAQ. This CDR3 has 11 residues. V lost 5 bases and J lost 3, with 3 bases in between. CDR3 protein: CASSNTDTQYF. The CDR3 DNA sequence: TGTGCCAGCAGCAATACAGATACGCAGTATTTT. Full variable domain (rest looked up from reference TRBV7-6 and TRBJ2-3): GAGVSQSPRYKVTKRGQDVALRCDPISGHVSLYWYRQALGQGPEFLTYFNYEAQQDKSGLPNDRFSAERPEGSISTLTIQRTEQRDSAMYRCASSNTDTQYFGPGTRLTVL.

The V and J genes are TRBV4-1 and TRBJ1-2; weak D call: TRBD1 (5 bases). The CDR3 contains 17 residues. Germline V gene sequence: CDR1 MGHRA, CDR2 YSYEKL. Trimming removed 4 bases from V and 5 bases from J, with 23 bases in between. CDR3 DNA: TGCGCCAGCAGCCGGGAAGGGGACGCAGTAACTCCATATGGCTACACCTTC. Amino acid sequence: CASSREGDAVTPYGYTF.

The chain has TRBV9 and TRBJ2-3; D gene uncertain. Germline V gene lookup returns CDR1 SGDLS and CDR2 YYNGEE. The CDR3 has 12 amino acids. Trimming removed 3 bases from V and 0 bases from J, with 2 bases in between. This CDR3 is CASSDSTDTQYF. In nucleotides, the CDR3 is TGTGCCAGCAGCGATAGCACAGATACGCAGTATTTT.

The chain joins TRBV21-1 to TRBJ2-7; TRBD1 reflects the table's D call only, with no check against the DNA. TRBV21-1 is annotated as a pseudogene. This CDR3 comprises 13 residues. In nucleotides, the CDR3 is TGTGCCAACCCGGGACATTTCCCCTACGAGCAGTACTTC. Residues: CANPGHFPYEQYF.

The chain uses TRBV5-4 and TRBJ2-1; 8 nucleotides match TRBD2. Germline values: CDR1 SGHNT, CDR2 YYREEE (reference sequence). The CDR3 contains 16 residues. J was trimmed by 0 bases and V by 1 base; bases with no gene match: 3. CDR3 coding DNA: TGTGCCAGCAGCTTGCTCAGCGGGAGCTCCTACAATGAGCAGTTCTTC. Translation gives CASSLLSGSSYNEQFF.

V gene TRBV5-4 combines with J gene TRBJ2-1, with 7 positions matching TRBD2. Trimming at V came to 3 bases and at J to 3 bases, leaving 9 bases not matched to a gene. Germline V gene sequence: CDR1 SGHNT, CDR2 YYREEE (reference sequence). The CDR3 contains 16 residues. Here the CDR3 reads CASSWGGERGYNEQFF. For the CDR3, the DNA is TGTGCCAGCAGCTGGGGCGGGGAGCGGGGCTACAATGAGCAGTTCTTC.

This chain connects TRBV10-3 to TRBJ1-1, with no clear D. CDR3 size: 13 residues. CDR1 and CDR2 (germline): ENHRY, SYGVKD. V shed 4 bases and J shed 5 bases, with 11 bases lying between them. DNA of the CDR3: TGTGCCATCAGTGTGTCTAGGGATACTGAAGCTTTCTTT. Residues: CAISVSRDTEAFF.

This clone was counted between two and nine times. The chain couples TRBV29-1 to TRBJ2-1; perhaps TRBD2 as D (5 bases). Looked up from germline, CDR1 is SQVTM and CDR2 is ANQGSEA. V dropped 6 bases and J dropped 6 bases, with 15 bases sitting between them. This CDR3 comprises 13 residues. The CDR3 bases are TGCAGCGTGCGCGGCCTAGGAGGCAATGAGCAGTTCTTC. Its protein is CSVRGLGGNEQFF.

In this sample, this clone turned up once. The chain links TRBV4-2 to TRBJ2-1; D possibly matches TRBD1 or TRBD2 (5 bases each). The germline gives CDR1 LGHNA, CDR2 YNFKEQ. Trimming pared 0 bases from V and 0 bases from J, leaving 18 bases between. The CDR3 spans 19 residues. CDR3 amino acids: CASSQDQEIGGSSYNEQFF. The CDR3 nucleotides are TGTGCCAGCAGCCAAGATCAAGAAATTGGGGGAAGCTCCTACAATGAGCAGTTCTTC.

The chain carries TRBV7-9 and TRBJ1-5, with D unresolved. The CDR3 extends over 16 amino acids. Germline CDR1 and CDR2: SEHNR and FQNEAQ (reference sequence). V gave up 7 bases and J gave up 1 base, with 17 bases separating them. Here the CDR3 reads CASTEAGVRSNQPQHF. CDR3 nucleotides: TGTGCCAGCACCGAAGCCGGGGTAAGAAGCAATCAGCCCCAGCATTTT.

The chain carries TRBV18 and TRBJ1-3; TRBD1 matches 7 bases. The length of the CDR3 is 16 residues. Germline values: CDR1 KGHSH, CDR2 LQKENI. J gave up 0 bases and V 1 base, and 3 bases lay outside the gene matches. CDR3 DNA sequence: TGTGCCAGCTCACCACAGGGGACAGTCTCTGGAAACACCATATATTTT. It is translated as CASSPQGTVSGNTIYF. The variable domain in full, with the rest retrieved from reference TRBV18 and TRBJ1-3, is NAGVMQNPRHLVRRRGQEARLRCSPMKGHSHVYWYRQLPEEGLKFMVYLQKENIIDESGMPKERFSAEFPKEGPSILRIQQVVRGDSAAYFCASSPQGTVSGNTIYFGEGSWLTVV.

CDR3 residues: CASSHGGIAGEETQYF. The CDR3 DNA follows: TGTGCCAGCAGCCATGGGGGGATAGCGGGGGAAGAGACCCAGTACTTC. The rearrangement joins TRBV5-4 to TRBJ2-5, with 9 bases aligning to TRBD2. V lost 4 bases to trimming and J lost 3 bases; unmatched junction nucleotides: 10. The CDR3 extends over 16 amino acids. The germline CDR1 and CDR2 sequences are SGHNT and YYREEE (reference sequence).